These T cell receptor beta chains were read from a single sample in a study of cytomegalovirus exposure and HLA in healthy donors. The method was immunoSEQ multiplex PCR; TCRdb's version includes in-frame clones alone and lacks a portion of them. The sample yields some 220,000 clones, about 89% seen once. Sequenced material: PBMCs. The source of these receptors is a woman younger than 35 in good health and CMV-seronegative. CDR3s include the opening cysteine and the closing phenylalanine or tryptophan. A D gene is named only where the DNA matches it firmly. Where a row states a size, it is once, few, many or the class of an expanded clone; other rows omit it.

abundance: -
d_gene: TRBD2
v_gene: TRBV27
j_gene: TRBJ2-1
CDR3aa: CASRPSGGRSYNEQFF
CDR3nt: TGTGCCAGCAGGCCTAGCGGGGGACGCTCCTACAATGAGCAGTTCTTC

abundance: -
d_gene: TRBD2
v_gene: TRBV14
j_gene: TRBJ2-7
CDR3aa: CASSHRRQAGVIYEQYF
CDR3nt: TGTGCCAGCAGCCACCGCCGCCAGGCGGGGGTAATCTACGAGCAGTACTTC

abundance: -
d_gene: -
v_gene: TRBV27
j_gene: TRBJ1-1
CDR3aa: CASSLGTPDMNTEAFF
CDR3nt: TGTGCCAGCAGTTTAGGGACACCCGACATGAACACTGAAGCTTTCTTT

abundance: -
d_gene: -
v_gene: TRBV6-1
j_gene: TRBJ1-2
CDR3aa: CASSHGEDSGYTF
CDR3nt: TGTGCCAGCAGTCATGGGGAGGATAGCGGCTACACCTTC

abundance: -
d_gene: -
v_gene: TRBV7-9
j_gene: TRBJ2-7
CDR3aa: CASSSTPSYEQYF
CDR3nt: TGTGCCAGCAGCTCAACACCATCCTACGAGCAGTACTTC

abundance: -
d_gene: -
v_gene: TRBV28
j_gene: TRBJ2-7
CDR3aa: CASSFLHEQYF
CDR3nt: TGTGCCAGCAGTTTCCTTCACGAGCAGTACTTC

abundance: -
d_gene: TRBD1
v_gene: TRBV6-1
j_gene: TRBJ1-1
CDR3aa: CASSEGQGNTEAFF
CDR3nt: TGTGCCAGCAGTGAAGGACAGGGGAACACTGAAGCTTTCTTT

abundance: -
d_gene: TRBD1
v_gene: TRBV6-5
j_gene: TRBJ1-5
CDR3aa: CASSPGQGGQPQHF
CDR3nt: TGTGCCAGCAGCCCCGGACAGGGCGGTCAGCCCCAGCATTTT

abundance: -
d_gene: TRBD1
v_gene: TRBV9
j_gene: TRBJ2-6
CDR3aa: CASSVDRAGANVLTF
CDR3nt: TGTGCCAGCAGCGTTGACAGGGCTGGGGCCAACGTCCTGACTTTC

abundance: -
d_gene: -
v_gene: TRBV5-1
j_gene: TRBJ2-6
CDR3aa: CASSPTGDPHSGANVLTF
CDR3nt: TGCGCCAGCAGCCCAACGGGAGACCCCCACTCTGGGGCCAACGTCCTGACTTTC

abundance: -
d_gene: -
v_gene: TRBV19
j_gene: TRBJ2-1
CDR3aa: CATDSVGQRDEQFF
CDR3nt: TGTGCCACTGACTCAGTAGGCCAACGGGATGAGCAGTTCTTC

abundance: -
d_gene: TRBD2
v_gene: TRBV14
j_gene: TRBJ2-5
CDR3aa: CASSQEFLAGAETQYF
CDR3nt: TGTGCCAGCAGCCAAGAATTCCTAGCGGGAGCAGAGACCCAGTACTTC

abundance: -
d_gene: -
v_gene: TRBV5-5
j_gene: TRBJ1-1
CDR3aa: CASSFIPGGTEAFF
CDR3nt: TGTGCCAGCAGCTTTATCCCAGGTGGGACTGAAGCTTTCTTT

abundance: -
d_gene: TRBD1
v_gene: TRBV5-6
j_gene: TRBJ1-1
CDR3aa: CASSSRTGGNTEAFF
CDR3nt: TGTGCCAGCAGCTCGCGGACAGGGGGGAACACTGAAGCTTTCTTT

abundance: -
d_gene: -
v_gene: TRBV7-8
j_gene: TRBJ1-3
CDR3aa: CASSLAGGTAGNTIYF
CDR3nt: TGTGCCAGCAGCTTAGCAGGAGGGACGGCTGGAAACACCATATATTTT

abundance: -
d_gene: TRBD2
v_gene: TRBV23-1
j_gene: TRBJ2-1
CDR3aa: CASSHTIAGVGYNEQFF
CDR3nt: TGCGCCAGCAGTCACACAATAGCGGGAGTAGGGTACAATGAGCAGTTCTTC

abundance: few
d_gene: TRBD1
v_gene: TRBV30
j_gene: TRBJ1-6
CDR3aa: CAWGQDGKSPLHF
CDR3nt: TGTGCCTGGGGACAGGACGGAAAATCACCCCTCCACTTT

abundance: -
d_gene: -
v_gene: TRBV5-6
j_gene: TRBJ2-1
CDR3aa: CASSLGGTAYNEQFF
CDR3nt: TGTGCCAGCAGCTTGGGGGGGACTGCCTACAATGAGCAGTTCTTC

abundance: -
d_gene: -
v_gene: TRBV7-9
j_gene: TRBJ2-3
CDR3aa: CASSLAGRRRDTQYF
CDR3nt: TGTGCCAGCAGCTTAGCGGGCCGCCGGAGGGATACGCAGTATTTT

abundance: -
d_gene: TRBD1
v_gene: TRBV7-9
j_gene: TRBJ2-5
CDR3aa: CASSFPGQGLGETQYF
CDR3nt: TGTGCCAGCAGCTTCCCGGGACAGGGGTTAGGAGAGACCCAGTACTTC

abundance: -
d_gene: -
v_gene: TRBV2
j_gene: TRBJ2-7
CDR3aa: CASTSLASVAYEQYF
CDR3nt: TGTGCCAGCACCTCGTTGGCTAGCGTAGCCTACGAGCAGTACTTC

abundance: -
d_gene: -
v_gene: TRBV5-1
j_gene: TRBJ1-1
CDR3aa: CASSLGLHHMNTEAFF
CDR3nt: TGCGCCAGCAGCTTGGGGCTGCACCACATGAACACTGAAGCTTTCTTT

abundance: -
d_gene: -
v_gene: TRBV28
j_gene: TRBJ2-7
CDR3aa: CASSFLDSLSSYEQYF
CDR3nt: TGTGCCAGCAGTTTCCTGGACTCATTAAGCTCCTACGAGCAGTACTTC

abundance: -
d_gene: -
v_gene: TRBV10-2
j_gene: TRBJ1-4
CDR3aa: CASSGWPNEKLFF
CDR3nt: TGCGCCAGCAGTGGTTGGCCTAATGAAAAACTGTTTTTT

abundance: -
d_gene: TRBD1
v_gene: TRBV5-1
j_gene: TRBJ2-1
CDR3aa: CASSLAGTGTYNEQFF
CDR3nt: TGCGCCAGCAGCTTGGCCGGGACAGGGACCTACAATGAGCAGTTCTTC

abundance: -
d_gene: TRBD2
v_gene: TRBV28
j_gene: TRBJ2-7
CDR3aa: CASSWTSGRAKGAYEQYF
CDR3nt: TGTGCCAGCAGCTGGACTAGCGGGAGGGCGAAAGGGGCCTACGAGCAGTACTTC

abundance: -
d_gene: -
v_gene: TRBV11-2
j_gene: TRBJ1-6
CDR3aa: CASSPNTGSNSPLHF
CDR3nt: TGTGCCAGCAGCCCTAACACGGGGTCTAATTCACCCCTCCACTTT

abundance: -
d_gene: TRBD2
v_gene: TRBV11-1
j_gene: TRBJ2-1
CDR3aa: CASSLEKGGKFF
CDR3nt: TGTGCCAGCAGCTTAGAGAAGGGAGGGAAGTTCTTC

abundance: -
d_gene: -
v_gene: TRBV6-1
j_gene: TRBJ1-2
CDR3aa: CASSEWAPSSDGCTF
CDR3nt: TGTGCCAGCAGTGAATGGGCCCCGAGTAGCGATGGCTGCACCTTC

abundance: -
d_gene: -
v_gene: TRBV5-1
j_gene: TRBJ1-2
CDR3aa: CASSKDPGNGYTF
CDR3nt: TGCGCCAGCTCAAAGGATCCGGGAAATGGCTACACCTTC

abundance: -
d_gene: -
v_gene: TRBV20-1
j_gene: TRBJ2-1
CDR3aa: CSAFPNEQFF
CDR3nt: TGCAGTGCATTCCCAAATGAGCAGTTCTTC

abundance: -
d_gene: TRBD1
v_gene: TRBV7-9
j_gene: TRBJ1-5
CDR3aa: CASSSDRGRSQPQHF
CDR3nt: TGTGCCAGCAGCTCAGACAGGGGGAGATCTCAGCCCCAGCATTTT

abundance: -
d_gene: -
v_gene: TRBV9
j_gene: TRBJ2-1
CDR3aa: CASSTGGFYNEQFF
CDR3nt: TGTGCCAGCAGCACCGGAGGGTTCTACAATGAGCAGTTCTTC

abundance: once
d_gene: TRBD2
v_gene: TRBV5-6
j_gene: TRBJ2-7
CDR3aa: CASSLPAAGGYEQYF
CDR3nt: TGTGCCAGCAGTCTGCCGGCAGCGGGGGGCTACGAGCAGTACTTC

abundance: -
d_gene: TRBD2
v_gene: TRBV5-1
j_gene: TRBJ2-3
CDR3aa: CASSYRGGSSGSTDTQYF
CDR3nt: TGCGCCAGCAGCTATCGCGGCGGTTCTAGCGGCAGCACAGATACGCAGTATTTT

abundance: once
d_gene: TRBD2
v_gene: TRBV9
j_gene: TRBJ2-7
CDR3aa: CASSRAGGPLTYEQYF
CDR3nt: TGTGCCAGCAGCCGGGCGGGAGGGCCGTTGACCTACGAGCAGTACTTC